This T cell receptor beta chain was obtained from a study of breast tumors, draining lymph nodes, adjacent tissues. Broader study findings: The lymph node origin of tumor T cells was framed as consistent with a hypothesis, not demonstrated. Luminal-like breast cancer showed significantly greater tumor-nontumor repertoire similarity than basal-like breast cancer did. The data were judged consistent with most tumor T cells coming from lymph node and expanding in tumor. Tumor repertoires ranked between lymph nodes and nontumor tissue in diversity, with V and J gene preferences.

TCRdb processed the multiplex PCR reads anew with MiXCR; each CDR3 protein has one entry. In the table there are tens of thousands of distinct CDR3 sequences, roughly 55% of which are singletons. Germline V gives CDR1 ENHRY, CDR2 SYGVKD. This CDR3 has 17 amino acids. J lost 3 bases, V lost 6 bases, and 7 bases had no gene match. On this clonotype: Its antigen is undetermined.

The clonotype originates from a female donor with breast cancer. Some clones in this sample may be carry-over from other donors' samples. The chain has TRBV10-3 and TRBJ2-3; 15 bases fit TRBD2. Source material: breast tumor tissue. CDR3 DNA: TGTGCCATCAGGCCCGGGACTAGCGGGAGGTTAACAGATACGCAGTATTTT. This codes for CAIRPGTSGRLTDTQYF.